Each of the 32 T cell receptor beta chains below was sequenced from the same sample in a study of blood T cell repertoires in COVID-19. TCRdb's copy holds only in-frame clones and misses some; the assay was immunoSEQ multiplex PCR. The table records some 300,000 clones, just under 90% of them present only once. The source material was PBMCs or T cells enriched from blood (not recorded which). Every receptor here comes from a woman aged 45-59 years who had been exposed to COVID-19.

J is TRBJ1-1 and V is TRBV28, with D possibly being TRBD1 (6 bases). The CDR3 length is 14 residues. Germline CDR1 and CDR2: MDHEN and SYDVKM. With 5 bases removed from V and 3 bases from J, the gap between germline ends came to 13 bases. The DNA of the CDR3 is TGTGCCAGCAGTACCGGACAGACCCACACTGAAGCTTTCTTT. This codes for CASSTGQTHTEAFF.

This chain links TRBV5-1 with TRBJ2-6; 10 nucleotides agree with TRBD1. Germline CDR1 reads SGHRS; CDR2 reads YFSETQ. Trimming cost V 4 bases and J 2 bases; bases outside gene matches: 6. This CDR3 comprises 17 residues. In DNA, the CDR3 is TGCGCCAGCAGCATAGGACAGGGGGTGACTGGGGCCAACGTCCTGACTTTC. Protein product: CASSIGQGVTGANVLTF.

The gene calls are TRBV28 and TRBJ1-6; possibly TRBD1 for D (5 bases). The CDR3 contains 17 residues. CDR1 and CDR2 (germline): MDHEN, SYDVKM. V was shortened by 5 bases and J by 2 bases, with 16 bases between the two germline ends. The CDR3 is CASSPPQGYTYNSPLHF. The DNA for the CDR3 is TGTGCCAGCAGTCCCCCGCAGGGCTACACCTATAATTCACCCCTCCACTTT.

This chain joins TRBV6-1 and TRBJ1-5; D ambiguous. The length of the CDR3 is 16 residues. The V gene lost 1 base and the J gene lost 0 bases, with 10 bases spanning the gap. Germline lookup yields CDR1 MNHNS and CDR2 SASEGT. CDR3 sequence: CASSEGGSYSNQPQHF. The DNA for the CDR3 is TGTGCCAGCAGTGAAGGAGGGAGTTATAGCAATCAGCCCCAGCATTTT.

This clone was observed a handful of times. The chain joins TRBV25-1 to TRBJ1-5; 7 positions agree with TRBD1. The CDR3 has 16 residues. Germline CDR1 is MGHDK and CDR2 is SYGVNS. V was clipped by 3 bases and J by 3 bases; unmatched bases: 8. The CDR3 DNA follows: TGTGCCAGCAGTGACTCCGGGACAGTATCCAATCAGCCCCAGCATTTT. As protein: CASSDSGTVSNQPQHF.

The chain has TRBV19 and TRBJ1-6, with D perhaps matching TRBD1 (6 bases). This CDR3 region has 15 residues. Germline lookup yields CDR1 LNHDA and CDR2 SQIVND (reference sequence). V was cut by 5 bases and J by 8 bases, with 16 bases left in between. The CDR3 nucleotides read TGTGCCAGTAGTGAGGGGGGGGTACGCCATTCACCCCTCCACTTT. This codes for CASSEGGVRHSPLHF.

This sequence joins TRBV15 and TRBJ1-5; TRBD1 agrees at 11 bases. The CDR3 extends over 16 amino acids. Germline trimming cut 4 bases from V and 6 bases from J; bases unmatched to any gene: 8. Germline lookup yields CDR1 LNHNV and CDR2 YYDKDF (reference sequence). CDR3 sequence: CATSTWTGGGSQPQHF. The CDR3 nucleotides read TGTGCCACCAGCACGTGGACAGGGGGCGGGAGTCAGCCCCAGCATTTT.

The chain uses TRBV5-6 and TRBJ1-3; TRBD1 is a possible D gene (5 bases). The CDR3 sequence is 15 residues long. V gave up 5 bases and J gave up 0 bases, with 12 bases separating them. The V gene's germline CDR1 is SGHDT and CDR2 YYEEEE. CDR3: CASSIGGLSGNTIYF. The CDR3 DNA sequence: TGTGCCAGCAGTATCGGGGGTCTCTCTGGAAACACCATATATTTT.

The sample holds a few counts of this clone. Here the CDR3 DNA reads TGTGCCAGCAGCGCCCGACAGGGCCCCTACGAGCAGTACTTC. As protein: CASSARQGPYEQYF. The rearrangement joins TRBV7-2 to TRBJ2-7; 7 nucleotides align to TRBD1. The germline gives CDR1 SGHTA, CDR2 FQGNSA. Trimming cost V 5 bases and J 2 bases; bases outside gene matches: 6. This CDR3 contains 14 residues.

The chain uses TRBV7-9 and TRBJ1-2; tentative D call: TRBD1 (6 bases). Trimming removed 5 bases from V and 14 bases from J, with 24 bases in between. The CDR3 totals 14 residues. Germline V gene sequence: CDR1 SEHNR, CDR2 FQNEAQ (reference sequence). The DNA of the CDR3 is TGTGCCAGCAGCATAGAGGGGGGGCGATTTGGATCTACCTTC. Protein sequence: CASSIEGGRFGSTF.

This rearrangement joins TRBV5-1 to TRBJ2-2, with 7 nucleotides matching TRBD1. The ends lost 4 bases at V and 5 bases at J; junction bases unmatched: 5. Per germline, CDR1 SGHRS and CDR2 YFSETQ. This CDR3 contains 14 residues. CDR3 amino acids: CASSPDRLTGELFF. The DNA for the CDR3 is TGCGCCAGCAGCCCGGACAGGTTAACCGGGGAGCTGTTTTTT.

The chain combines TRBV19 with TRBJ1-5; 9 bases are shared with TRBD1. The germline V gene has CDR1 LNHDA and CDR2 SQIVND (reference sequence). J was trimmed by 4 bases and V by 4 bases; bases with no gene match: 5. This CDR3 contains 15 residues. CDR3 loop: CASSSRDRANQPQHF. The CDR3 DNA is TGTGCCAGTAGTAGCCGGGACAGGGCTAATCAGCCCCAGCATTTT.

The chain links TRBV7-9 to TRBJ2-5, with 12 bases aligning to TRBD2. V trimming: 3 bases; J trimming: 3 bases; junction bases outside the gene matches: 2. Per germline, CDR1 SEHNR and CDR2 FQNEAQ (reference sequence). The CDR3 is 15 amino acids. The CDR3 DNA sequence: TGTGCCAGCAGCTTCCGGACTAGCGGGGAAGAGACCCAGTACTTC. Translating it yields CASSFRTSGEETQYF.

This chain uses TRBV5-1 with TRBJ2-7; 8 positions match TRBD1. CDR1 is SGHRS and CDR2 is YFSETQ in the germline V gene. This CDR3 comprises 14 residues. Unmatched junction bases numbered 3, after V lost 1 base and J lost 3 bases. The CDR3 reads CASSLRGQDYEQYF. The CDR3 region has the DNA TGCGCCAGCAGCTTGAGGGGACAGGACTACGAGCAGTACTTC. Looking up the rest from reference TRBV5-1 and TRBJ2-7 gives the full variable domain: KAGVTQTPRYLIKTRGQQVTLSCSPISGHRSVSWYQQTPGQGLQFLFEYFSETQRNKGNFPGRFSGRQFSNSRSEMNVSTLELGDSALYLCASSLRGQDYEQYFGPGTRLTVT.

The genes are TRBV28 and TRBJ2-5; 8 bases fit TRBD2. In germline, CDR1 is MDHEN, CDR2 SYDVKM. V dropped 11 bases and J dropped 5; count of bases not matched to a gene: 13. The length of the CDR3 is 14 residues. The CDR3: CAGAGGADRETQYF. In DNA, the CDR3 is TGTGCCGGCGCCGGGGGGGCCGATCGGGAGACCCAGTACTTC. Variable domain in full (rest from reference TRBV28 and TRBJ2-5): DVKVTQSSRYLVKRTGEKVFLECVQDMDHENMFWYRQDPGLGLRLIYFSYDVKMKEKGDIPEGYSVSREKKERFSLILESASTNQTSMYLCAGAGGADRETQYFGPGTRLLVL.

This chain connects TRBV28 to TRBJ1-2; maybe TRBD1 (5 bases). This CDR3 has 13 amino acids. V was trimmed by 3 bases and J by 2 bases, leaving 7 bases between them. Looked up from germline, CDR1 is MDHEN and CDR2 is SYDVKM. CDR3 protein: CASSFRTNYGYTF. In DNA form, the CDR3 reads TGTGCCAGCAGTTTTAGGACAAACTATGGCTACACCTTC.

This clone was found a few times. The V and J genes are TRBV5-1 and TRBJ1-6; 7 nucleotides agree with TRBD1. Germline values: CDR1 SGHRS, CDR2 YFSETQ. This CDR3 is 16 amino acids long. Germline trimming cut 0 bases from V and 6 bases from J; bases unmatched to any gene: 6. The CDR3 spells CASSLDGTASNSPLHF. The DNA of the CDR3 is TGCGCCAGCAGCTTGGATGGGACAGCCTCTAATTCACCCCTCCACTTT.

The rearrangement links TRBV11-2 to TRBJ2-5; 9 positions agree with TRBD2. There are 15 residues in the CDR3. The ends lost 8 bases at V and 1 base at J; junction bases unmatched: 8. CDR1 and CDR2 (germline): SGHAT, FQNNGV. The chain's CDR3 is CASGTSGSFQETQYF. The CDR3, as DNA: TGTGCCAGCGGTACTAGCGGGTCCTTCCAAGAGACCCAGTACTTC.

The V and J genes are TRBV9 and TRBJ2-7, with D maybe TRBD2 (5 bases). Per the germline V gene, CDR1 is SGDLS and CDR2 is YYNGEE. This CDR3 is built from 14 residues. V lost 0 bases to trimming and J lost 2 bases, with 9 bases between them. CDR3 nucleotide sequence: TGTGCCAGCAGCGTAGACGGGGAAACCTACGAGCAGTACTTC. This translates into CASSVDGETYEQYF.

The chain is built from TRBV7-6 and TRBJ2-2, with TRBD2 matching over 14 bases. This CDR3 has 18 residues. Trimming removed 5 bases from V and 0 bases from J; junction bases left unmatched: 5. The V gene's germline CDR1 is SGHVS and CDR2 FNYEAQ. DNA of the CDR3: TGTGCCAGCAGCCAAGGACTAGCGGGGGGCGCGAACACCGGGGAGCTGTTTTTT. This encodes CASSQGLAGGANTGELFF.

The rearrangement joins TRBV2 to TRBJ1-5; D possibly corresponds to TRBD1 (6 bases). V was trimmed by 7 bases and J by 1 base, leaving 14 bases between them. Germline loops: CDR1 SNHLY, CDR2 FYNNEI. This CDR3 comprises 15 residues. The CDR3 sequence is CASNSQGNSNQPQHF. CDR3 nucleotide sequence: TGTGCCAGCAACAGCCAGGGGAACAGCAATCAGCCCCAGCATTTT.

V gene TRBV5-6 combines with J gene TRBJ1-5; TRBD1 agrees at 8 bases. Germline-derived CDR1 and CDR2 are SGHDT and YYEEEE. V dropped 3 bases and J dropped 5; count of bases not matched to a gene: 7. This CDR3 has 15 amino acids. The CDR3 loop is CASSSSGQVYQPQHF. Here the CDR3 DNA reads TGTGCCAGCAGCTCCTCGGGACAGGTGTATCAGCCCCAGCATTTT.

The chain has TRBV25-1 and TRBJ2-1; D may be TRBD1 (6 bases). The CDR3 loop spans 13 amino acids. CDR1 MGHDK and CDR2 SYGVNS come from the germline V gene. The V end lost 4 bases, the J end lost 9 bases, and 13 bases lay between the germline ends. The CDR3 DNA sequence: TGTGCCAGCAGTGCGGGACATTTCGGTGAGCAGTTCTTC. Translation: CASSAGHFGEQFF.

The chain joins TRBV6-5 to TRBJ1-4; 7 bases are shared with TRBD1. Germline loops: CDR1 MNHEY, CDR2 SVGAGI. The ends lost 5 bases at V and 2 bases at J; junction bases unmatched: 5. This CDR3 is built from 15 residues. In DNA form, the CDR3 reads TGTGCCAGCAGTCAGACAGGGCCTACTAATGAAAAACTGTTTTTT. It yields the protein CASSQTGPTNEKLFF.

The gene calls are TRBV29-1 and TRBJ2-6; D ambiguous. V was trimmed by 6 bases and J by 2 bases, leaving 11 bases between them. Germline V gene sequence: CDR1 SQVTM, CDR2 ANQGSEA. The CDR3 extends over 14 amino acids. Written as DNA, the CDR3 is TGCAGCGTCATCGTCCTAGCTGGGGCCAACGTCCTGACTTTC. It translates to CSVIVLAGANVLTF.

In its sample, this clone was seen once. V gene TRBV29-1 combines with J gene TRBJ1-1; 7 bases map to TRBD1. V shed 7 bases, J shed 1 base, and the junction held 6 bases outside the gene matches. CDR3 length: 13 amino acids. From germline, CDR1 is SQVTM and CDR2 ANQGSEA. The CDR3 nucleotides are TGCAGCGCCCGACAGGGAAGGAACACTGAAGCTTTCTTT. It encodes CSARQGRNTEAFF.

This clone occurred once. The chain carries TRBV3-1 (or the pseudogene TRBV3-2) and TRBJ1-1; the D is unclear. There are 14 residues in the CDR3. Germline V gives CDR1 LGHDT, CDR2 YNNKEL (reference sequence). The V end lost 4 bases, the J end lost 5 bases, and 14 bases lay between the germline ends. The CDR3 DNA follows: TGTGCCAGCAGCCCCTCTGTCGAGGGAACTGAAGCTTTCTTT. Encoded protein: CASSPSVEGTEAFF.

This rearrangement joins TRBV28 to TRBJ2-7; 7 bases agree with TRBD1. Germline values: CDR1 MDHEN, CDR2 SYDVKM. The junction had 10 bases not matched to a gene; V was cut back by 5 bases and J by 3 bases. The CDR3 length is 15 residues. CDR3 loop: CASSPRPGGYYEQYF. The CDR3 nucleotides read TGTGCCAGCAGTCCCCGACCAGGGGGTTACTACGAGCAGTACTTC.

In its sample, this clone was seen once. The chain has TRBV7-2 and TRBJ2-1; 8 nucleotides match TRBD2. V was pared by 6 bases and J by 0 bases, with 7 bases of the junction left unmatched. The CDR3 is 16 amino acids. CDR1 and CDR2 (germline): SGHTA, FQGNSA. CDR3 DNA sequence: TGTGCCAGCAGTCCGGGGGGGGCCAACTCCTACAATGAGCAGTTCTTC. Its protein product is CASSPGGANSYNEQFF.

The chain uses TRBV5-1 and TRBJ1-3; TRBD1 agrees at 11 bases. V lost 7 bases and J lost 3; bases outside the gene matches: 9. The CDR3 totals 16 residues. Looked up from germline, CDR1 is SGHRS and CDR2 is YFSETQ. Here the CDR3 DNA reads TGCGCCAGCGAGCCGGGACAGGGGGTTGTTGGAAACACCATATATTTT. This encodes CASEPGQGVVGNTIYF.

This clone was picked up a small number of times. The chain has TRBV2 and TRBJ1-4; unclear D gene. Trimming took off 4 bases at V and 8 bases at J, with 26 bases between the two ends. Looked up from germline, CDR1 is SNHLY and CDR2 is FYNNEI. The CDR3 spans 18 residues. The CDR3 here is CASSGDWEVGMSTEKLFF. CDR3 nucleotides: TGTGCCAGCAGTGGTGATTGGGAGGTGGGGATGAGTACCGAAAAACTGTTTTTT.

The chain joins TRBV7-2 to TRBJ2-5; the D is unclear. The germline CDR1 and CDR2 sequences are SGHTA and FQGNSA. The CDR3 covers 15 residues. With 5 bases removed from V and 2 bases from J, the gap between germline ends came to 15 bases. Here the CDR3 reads CASSPRFEEQETQYF. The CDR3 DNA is TGTGCCAGCAGCCCCCGTTTTGAGGAGCAAGAGACCCAGTACTTC.